The rows below give T cell receptor beta chains drawn from one sample of a study of cytomegalovirus exposure and HLA in healthy donors. Measured with immunoSEQ multiplex PCR; TCRdb has only the in-frame clones, and not every one. The sample lists 150,000 to 200,000 clones, over 75% occurring once. Sequences were obtained from PBMCs. The origin of the receptors is a girl under three years old in good health and CMV-seronegative. Both conserved end residues are part of each CDR3. D genes are given only for firm matches. Rows give clone size only sometimes, using once, few, many, or a class for an expanded clone.

clone_size: .
cdr3_length: 18
j_call: TRBJ2-2
v_call: TRBV10-3
d_call: TRBD2
cdr3_aa: CAISESTRASGNPGELFF
cdr3_nt: TGTGCCATCAGTGAGTCGACTAGGGCTAGCGGAAACCCCGGGGAGCTGTTTTTT

clone_size: few
cdr3_length: 14
j_call: TRBJ1-1
v_call: TRBV14
d_call: .
cdr3_aa: CASSQDPGEPEAFF
cdr3_nt: TGTGCCAGCAGCCAAGATCCGGGGGAACCTGAAGCTTTCTTT

clone_size: once
cdr3_length: 14
j_call: TRBJ1-4
v_call: TRBV7-9
d_call: TRBD1
cdr3_aa: CASSSRDSNEKLFF
cdr3_nt: TGTGCCAGCAGCTCCCGGGACAGTAATGAAAAACTGTTTTTT

clone_size: .
cdr3_length: 17
j_call: TRBJ2-3
v_call: TRBV7-3
d_call: TRBD2
cdr3_aa: CASSPQGLSGSANTQYF
cdr3_nt: TGTGCCAGCAGCCCCCAAGGCCTTAGCGGGAGTGCCAATACGCAGTATTTT

clone_size: few
cdr3_length: 13
j_call: TRBJ1-2
v_call: TRBV2
d_call: .
cdr3_aa: CASIRDSNYGYTF
cdr3_nt: TGTGCCAGCATCAGGGACTCCAACTATGGCTACACCTTC

clone_size: few
cdr3_length: 16
j_call: TRBJ2-2
v_call: TRBV11-2
d_call: .
cdr3_aa: CASRLIRGGATGELFF
cdr3_nt: TGTGCCAGCAGACTGATAAGGGGGGGGGCCACCGGGGAGCTGTTTTTT

clone_size: .
cdr3_length: 12
j_call: TRBJ1-2
v_call: TRBV5-8
d_call: .
cdr3_aa: CASSLYYGGYTF
cdr3_nt: TGTGCCAGCAGCTTGTATTATGGCGGCTACACCTTC

clone_size: .
cdr3_length: 15
j_call: TRBJ2-1
v_call: TRBV6-5
d_call: .
cdr3_aa: CASSLSGVSYNEQFF
cdr3_nt: TGTGCCAGCAGCCTTAGCGGAGTCTCCTACAATGAGCAGTTCTTC

clone_size: .
cdr3_length: 14
j_call: TRBJ1-2
v_call: TRBV2
d_call: TRBD1
cdr3_aa: CASRAGQGTDGYTF
cdr3_nt: TGTGCCAGCAGAGCAGGACAGGGAACGGATGGCTACACCTTC

clone_size: .
cdr3_length: 15
j_call: TRBJ1-5
v_call: TRBV6-6
d_call: .
cdr3_aa: CASSYLDGLNQPQHF
cdr3_nt: TGTGCCAGCAGTTACTTGGACGGACTCAATCAGCCCCAGCATTTT

clone_size: .
cdr3_length: 14
j_call: TRBJ2-7
v_call: TRBV25-1
d_call: .
cdr3_aa: CASRPADGDYEQYF
cdr3_nt: TGTGCCAGCAGGCCGGCGGACGGGGACTACGAGCAGTACTTC

clone_size: once
cdr3_length: 15
j_call: TRBJ2-3
v_call: TRBV27
d_call: TRBD2
cdr3_aa: CASTITGGPIDTQYF
cdr3_nt: TGTGCCAGCACTATCACGGGGGGGCCAATAGATACGCAGTATTTT

clone_size: .
cdr3_length: 16
j_call: TRBJ2-2
v_call: TRBV29-1
d_call: TRBD2
cdr3_aa: CSVPLTSGRMWGELFF
cdr3_nt: TGCAGCGTCCCCCTGACTAGCGGGAGAATGTGGGGGGAGCTGTTTTTT

clone_size: .
cdr3_length: 16
j_call: TRBJ2-1
v_call: TRBV28
d_call: .
cdr3_aa: CASSKKRVSSYNEQFF
cdr3_nt: TGTGCCAGCTCTAAAAAGCGGGTTAGCTCCTACAATGAGCAGTTCTTC

clone_size: .
cdr3_length: 12
j_call: TRBJ2-7
v_call: TRBV10-1
d_call: .
cdr3_aa: CASSDRGGEQYF
cdr3_nt: TGCGCCAGCAGTGATAGGGGTGGCGAGCAGTACTTC

clone_size: once
cdr3_length: 15
j_call: TRBJ1-4
v_call: TRBV4-1
d_call: .
cdr3_aa: CASSQFSPGSEKLFF
cdr3_nt: TGCGCCAGCAGCCAATTTTCCCCCGGTTCAGAAAAACTGTTTTTT

clone_size: .
cdr3_length: 15
j_call: TRBJ1-2
v_call: TRBV4-1
d_call: .
cdr3_aa: CASSLEWDTSYGYTF
cdr3_nt: TGCGCCAGCAGCCTTGAGTGGGACACAAGTTATGGCTACACCTTC

clone_size: .
cdr3_length: 15
j_call: TRBJ1-1
v_call: TRBV6-1
d_call: TRBD1
cdr3_aa: CASSARPTGVTEAFF
cdr3_nt: TGTGCCAGCAGTGCTCGTCCCACAGGGGTGACTGAAGCTTTCTTT

clone_size: .
cdr3_length: 15
j_call: TRBJ2-2
v_call: TRBV27
d_call: TRBD1
cdr3_aa: CASSNDRGSTGELFF
cdr3_nt: TGTGCCAGCAGTAACGACAGGGGGAGCACCGGGGAGCTGTTTTTT

clone_size: once
cdr3_length: 15
j_call: TRBJ1-2
v_call: TRBV19
d_call: .
cdr3_aa: CASSMAGSINYGYTF
cdr3_nt: TGTGCCAGTAGTATGGCAGGGTCAATTAACTATGGCTACACCTTC

clone_size: .
cdr3_length: 13
j_call: TRBJ1-1
v_call: TRBV6-5
d_call: .
cdr3_aa: CASRVEGVAEAFF
cdr3_nt: TGTGCCAGCCGCGTGGAAGGGGTTGCTGAAGCTTTCTTT

clone_size: .
cdr3_length: 14
j_call: TRBJ2-3
v_call: TRBV6-6
d_call: .
cdr3_aa: CASSYSSVTDTQYF
cdr3_nt: TGTGCCAGCAGTTACTCGTCGGTCACAGATACGCAGTATTTT

clone_size: .
cdr3_length: 15
j_call: TRBJ2-1
v_call: TRBV7-9
d_call: .
cdr3_aa: CASSLLYRAYNEQFF
cdr3_nt: TGTGCCAGCAGCTTACTTTACAGAGCCTACAATGAGCAGTTCTTC

clone_size: .
cdr3_length: 14
j_call: TRBJ2-3
v_call: TRBV29-1
d_call: TRBD2
cdr3_aa: CSGAGTSGGATQYF
cdr3_nt: TGCAGCGGTGCGGGGACTAGCGGGGGAGCTACGCAGTATTTT

clone_size: .
cdr3_length: 14
j_call: TRBJ2-7
v_call: TRBV5-6
d_call: .
cdr3_aa: CASSLARGGGEQYF
cdr3_nt: TGTGCCAGCAGCTTGGCCAGAGGCGGCGGCGAGCAGTACTTC

clone_size: .
cdr3_length: 15
j_call: TRBJ2-7
v_call: TRBV5-4
d_call: TRBD1
cdr3_aa: CASSLVGTGGYEQYF
cdr3_nt: TGTGCCAGCAGCTTGGTGGGGACAGGGGGTTACGAGCAGTACTTC

clone_size: .
cdr3_length: 14
j_call: TRBJ1-1
v_call: TRBV7-9
d_call: .
cdr3_aa: CSSSLDLGGTEAFF
cdr3_nt: TGTTCCAGCAGCTTGGATCTGGGAGGAACTGAAGCTTTCTTT

clone_size: .
cdr3_length: 14
j_call: TRBJ1-5
v_call: TRBV6-1
d_call: .
cdr3_aa: CASTETVSNQPQHF
cdr3_nt: TGTGCCAGCACAGAGACAGTTAGCAATCAGCCCCAGCATTTT

clone_size: .
cdr3_length: 16
j_call: TRBJ1-3
v_call: TRBV13
d_call: TRBD1
cdr3_aa: CASSYRQGASGNTIYF
cdr3_nt: TGTGCCAGCAGCTATCGACAGGGGGCCTCTGGAAACACCATATATTTT

clone_size: once
cdr3_length: 14
j_call: TRBJ1-1
v_call: TRBV4-2
d_call: TRBD1
cdr3_aa: CASSLTDRAPEAFF
cdr3_nt: TGTGCCAGCAGCCTCACAGACAGGGCACCTGAAGCTTTCTTT

clone_size: .
cdr3_length: 13
j_call: TRBJ1-6
v_call: TRBV19
d_call: TRBD1
cdr3_aa: CASGQGKNSPLHF
cdr3_nt: TGTGCCAGCGGACAGGGGAAGAATTCACCCCTCCACTTT

clone_size: .
cdr3_length: 14
j_call: TRBJ1-1
v_call: TRBV30
d_call: .
cdr3_aa: CAWGPKGGFTEAFF
cdr3_nt: TGTGCCTGGGGCCCCAAAGGGGGTTTTACTGAAGCTTTCTTT

clone_size: .
cdr3_length: 18
j_call: TRBJ2-7
v_call: TRBV5-6
d_call: .
cdr3_aa: CASSFLWFFSNYSYEQYF
cdr3_nt: .

clone_size: .
cdr3_length: 15
j_call: TRBJ1-6
v_call: TRBV4-1
d_call: .
cdr3_aa: CASSQGGARNSPLHF
cdr3_nt: TGCGCCAGCAGCCAAGGTGGGGCGCGAAATTCACCCCTCCACTTT

clone_size: .
cdr3_length: 15
j_call: TRBJ2-7
v_call: TRBV7-2
d_call: .
cdr3_aa: CASSLSPGVPYEQYF
cdr3_nt: TGTGCCAGCAGCTTATCTCCGGGAGTCCCCTACGAGCAGTACTTC

clone_size: .
cdr3_length: 16
j_call: TRBJ2-2
v_call: TRBV5-4
d_call: TRBD1
cdr3_aa: CASSQDRGPNTGELFF
cdr3_nt: TGTGCCAGCAGCCAAGACAGGGGCCCGAACACCGGGGAGCTGTTTTTT

clone_size: .
cdr3_length: 16
j_call: TRBJ2-2
v_call: TRBV4-1
d_call: .
cdr3_aa: CASSHDQGPYTGELFF
cdr3_nt: TGCGCCAGCAGCCACGACCAGGGGCCATACACCGGGGAGCTGTTTTTT

clone_size: .
cdr3_length: 16
j_call: TRBJ1-1
v_call: TRBV5-6
d_call: .
cdr3_aa: CASSLGVKGGDTEAFF
cdr3_nt: TGTGCCAGCAGCTTGGGCGTGAAGGGAGGGGACACTGAAGCTTTCTTT

clone_size: .
cdr3_length: 16
j_call: TRBJ1-6
v_call: TRBV19
d_call: .
cdr3_aa: CASSIDRQANNSPLHF
cdr3_nt: TGTGCCAGTAGTATAGATCGGCAGGCGAATAATTCACCCCTCCACTTT

clone_size: .
cdr3_length: 13
j_call: TRBJ1-4
v_call: TRBV30
d_call: TRBD1
cdr3_aa: CAWTTGVDEKLFF
cdr3_nt: TGTGCCTGGACGACAGGGGTGGATGAAAAACTGTTTTTT

clone_size: .
cdr3_length: 17
j_call: TRBJ2-3
v_call: TRBV5-1
d_call: .
cdr3_aa: CASSLRVPGLATDTQYF
cdr3_nt: TGCGCCAGCAGCTTGCGGGTCCCGGGACTTGCCACAGATACGCAGTATTTT

clone_size: few
cdr3_length: 14
j_call: TRBJ1-4
v_call: TRBV5-4
d_call: TRBD1
cdr3_aa: CASSFQGAEEKLFF
cdr3_nt: TGTGCCAGCAGCTTTCAGGGGGCGGAGGAAAAACTGTTTTTT

clone_size: .
cdr3_length: 15
j_call: TRBJ1-2
v_call: TRBV7-8
d_call: .
cdr3_aa: CASSLLGGSNYGYTF
cdr3_nt: TGTGCCAGCAGCTTACTGGGGGGGTCGAACTATGGCTACACCTTC

clone_size: .
cdr3_length: 16
j_call: TRBJ2-1
v_call: TRBV7-3
d_call: TRBD1
cdr3_aa: CASSFLPGTGYDEQFF
cdr3_nt: TGTGCCAGCAGCTTTCTACCCGGGACAGGGTATGATGAGCAGTTCTTC

clone_size: .
cdr3_length: 14
j_call: TRBJ2-1
v_call: TRBV2
d_call: .
cdr3_aa: CASSNYRVMDEQFF
cdr3_nt: TGTGCCAGCAGTAACTACAGGGTTATGGATGAGCAGTTCTTC

clone_size: .
cdr3_length: 16
j_call: TRBJ2-4
v_call: TRBV4-3
d_call: TRBD2
cdr3_aa: CASSQVTSSHKNIQYF
cdr3_nt: TGCGCCAGCAGCCAAGTGACTAGCAGCCACAAAAACATTCAGTACTTC

clone_size: .
cdr3_length: 15
j_call: TRBJ1-2
v_call: TRBV4-1
d_call: .
cdr3_aa: CASSSLTGNLYGYTF
cdr3_nt: TGCGCCAGCAGTTCTTTGACAGGCAACCTCTATGGCTACACCTTC

clone_size: few
cdr3_length: 15
j_call: TRBJ1-1
v_call: TRBV5-1
d_call: TRBD1
cdr3_aa: CASFIPGTGSSEAFF
cdr3_nt: TGCGCCAGCTTTATCCCAGGGACAGGATCTTCTGAAGCTTTCTTT

clone_size: .
cdr3_length: 14
j_call: TRBJ2-3
v_call: TRBV5-4
d_call: TRBD1
cdr3_aa: CASSAGQGTDTQYF
cdr3_nt: TGTGCCAGCAGCGCGGGACAGGGGACAGATACGCAGTATTTT

clone_size: .
cdr3_length: 16
j_call: TRBJ2-3
v_call: TRBV4-3
d_call: TRBD2
cdr3_aa: CASSQDPAGGPDTQYF
cdr3_nt: TGCGCCAGCAGCCAAGACCCAGCGGGAGGACCAGATACGCAGTATTTT

clone_size: .
cdr3_length: 15
j_call: TRBJ2-5
v_call: TRBV25-1
d_call: .
cdr3_aa: CASSVPKGVGETQYF
cdr3_nt: TGTGCCAGCAGTGTGCCAAAGGGGGTGGGAGAGACCCAGTACTTC

clone_size: .
cdr3_length: 18
j_call: TRBJ2-1
v_call: TRBV30
d_call: .
cdr3_aa: CAWSVPTSWRGLYNEQFF
cdr3_nt: TGTGCCTGGAGTGTACCGACCTCTTGGCGGGGCCTTTACAATGAGCAGTTCTTC

clone_size: .
cdr3_length: 15
j_call: TRBJ2-1
v_call: TRBV5-1
d_call: .
cdr3_aa: CASSYGEPQPEEQFF
cdr3_nt: TGCGCCAGCAGTTACGGAGAACCCCAACCGGAGGAGCAGTTCTTC

clone_size: .
cdr3_length: 13
j_call: TRBJ1-2
v_call: TRBV6-5
d_call: TRBD1
cdr3_aa: CASSKTGSYGYTF
cdr3_nt: TGTGCCAGCAGCAAGACAGGGAGCTATGGCTACACCTTC

clone_size: .
cdr3_length: 13
j_call: TRBJ2-7
v_call: TRBV19
d_call: TRBD2
cdr3_aa: CASASGVSYEQYF
cdr3_nt: TGTGCCAGTGCTAGCGGGGTCTCCTACGAGCAGTACTTC

clone_size: .
cdr3_length: 18
j_call: TRBJ2-1
v_call: TRBV19
d_call: .
cdr3_aa: CASSILAIAGPFNNEQFF
cdr3_nt: TGTGCCAGTAGTATTCTGGCTATAGCAGGGCCCTTTAACAATGAGCAGTTCTTC

clone_size: once
cdr3_length: 15
j_call: TRBJ1-1
v_call: TRBV18
d_call: .
cdr3_aa: CASSPPTAMNTEAFF
cdr3_nt: TGTGCCAGCTCACCCCCGACAGCCATGAACACTGAAGCTTTCTTT

clone_size: few
cdr3_length: 17
j_call: TRBJ2-4
v_call: TRBV19
d_call: TRBD2
cdr3_aa: CASSQTSGSGGRNIQYF
cdr3_nt: TGTGCCAGTAGTCAGACTAGCGGGAGTGGGGGGAGAAACATTCAGTACTTC

clone_size: .
cdr3_length: 15
j_call: TRBJ1-2
v_call: TRBV25-1
d_call: TRBD1
cdr3_aa: CASSEPTGDYYGYTF
cdr3_nt: TGTGCCAGCAGTGAGCCGACAGGGGACTACTATGGCTACACCTTC